Following are 10 T cell receptor beta chains from one sample sequenced in a study of blood T cell repertoires in COVID-19. Here immunoSEQ multiplex PCR was the method, and the copy in TCRdb shows in-frame clones only, minus some. The sample includes about 70,000 clones, around 86% of them seen just once. The specimen sequenced was peripheral blood. These receptors were taken from a woman between 18 and 29 years old with acute or convalescent COVID-19.

The V and J genes are TRBV7-2 and TRBJ1-2, with D perhaps matching TRBD1 (5 bases). The V end was cut by 5 bases, the J end by 1 base, with 20 bases between. Germline V lookup: CDR1 SGHTA, CDR2 FQGNSA. The CDR3 length is 17 residues. In DNA, the CDR3 is TGTGCCAGCAGCCCCAGCGGGGGAGGGTCATTTAACTATGGCTACACCTTC. Amino acids: CASSPSGGGSFNYGYTF. Variable domain in full (rest from reference TRBV7-2 and TRBJ1-2): GAGVSQSPSNKVTEKGKDVELRCDPISGHTALYWYRQSLGQGLEFLIYFQGNSAPDKSGLPSDRFSAERTGGSVSTLTIQRTQQEDSAVYLCASSPSGGGSFNYGYTFGSGTRLTVV.

The rearrangement uses TRBV24-1 and TRBJ2-2, with 7 bases fitting TRBD2. Germline values: CDR1 KGHDR, CDR2 SFDVKD. V was pared by 3 bases and J by 2 bases, with 2 bases of the junction left unmatched. The CDR3 is made up of 15 amino acids. CDR3 coding DNA: TGTGCCACCAGTGATGGGGGGGGAAACACCGGGGAGCTGTTTTTT. As protein: CATSDGGGNTGELFF.

V and J are TRBV3-1 (or the pseudogene TRBV3-2) and TRBJ2-7, with D uncertain. This CDR3 is 14 amino acids long. Germline loops: CDR1 LGHDT, CDR2 YNNKEL (reference sequence). Trimming pared 0 bases from V and 5 bases from J, leaving 11 bases between. DNA of the CDR3: TGTGCCAGCAGCCAAGATCCGGAGAGCCACGAGCAGTACTTC. Its protein product is CASSQDPESHEQYF.

The chain has TRBV2 and TRBJ2-5; 8 bases fit TRBD2. J was trimmed by 1 base and V by 4 bases; bases with no gene match: 5. The CDR3 has 15 residues. Germline CDR1 SNHLY, CDR2 FYNNEI. The CDR3 spells CASSGGGRIQETQYF. CDR3 bases: TGTGCCAGCAGTGGCGGGGGGCGGATCCAAGAGACCCAGTACTTC.

V usage is TRBV11-2 and J usage is TRBJ2-5; 14 bases are shared with TRBD2. The V gene end was trimmed by 1 base and the J gene end by 3 bases; junction bases not matched to a gene: 1. CDR3 length: 16 residues. From germline, CDR1 is SGHAT and CDR2 FQNNGV. This CDR3 is CASSLGTSGGKETQYF. The CDR3, as DNA: TGTGCCAGCAGCTTAGGGACTAGCGGGGGGAAAGAGACCCAGTACTTC.

The J gene is TRBJ1-1, the V gene TRBV27; no clear D gene. The CDR3 has 12 residues. CDR1 and CDR2 (germline): MNHEY, SMNVEV (reference sequence). V lost 3 bases to trimming and J lost 7 bases, with 9 bases between them. The CDR3 DNA follows: TGTGCCAGCAGTTTGAGGAGCGGTGAAGCTTTCTTT. Protein sequence: CASSLRSGEAFF.

This clone showed up just once. The chain has TRBV2 and TRBJ1-4; 11 bases line up with TRBD1. The CDR3 is 14 amino acids. V trimming: 8 bases; J trimming: 7 bases; junction bases outside the gene matches: 6. CDR1 is SNHLY, CDR2 FYNNEI, per germline. DNA of the CDR3: TGTGCCAGCGTAAGGGACAGGGGGAGTGAAAAACTGTTTTTT. Protein sequence: CASVRDRGSEKLFF. The full variable domain, rest sourced from reference TRBV2 and TRBJ1-4, is EPEVTQTPSHQVTQMGQEVILRCVPISNHLYFYWYRQILGQKVEFLVSFYNNEISEKSEIFDDQFSVERPDGSNFTLKIRSTKLEDSAMYFCASVRDRGSEKLFFGSGTQLSVL.

The genes are TRBV25-1 and TRBJ1-2, with 11 bases that match TRBD1. Trimming took 0 bases from V and 5 from J; bases not matched to a gene: 11. The germline V gene has CDR1 MGHDK and CDR2 SYGVNS. This CDR3 has 18 residues. In DNA form, the CDR3 reads TGTGCCAGCAGTGAATATCGGACAGGGGGCGTAGTCCTTTATGGCTACACCTTC. It encodes CASSEYRTGGVVLYGYTF.

This chain connects TRBV5-1 to TRBJ2-1; tentatively, D is TRBD2 (6 bases). Germline-derived CDR1 and CDR2 are SGHRS and YFSETQ. Deletions cut 1 base from V and 3 bases from J, with 14 bases between. The CDR3 totals 16 residues. CDR3 sequence reads: CASSLSSGSIYNEQFF. CDR3 DNA: TGCGCCAGCAGCTTGAGTAGCGGATCGATCTACAATGAGCAGTTCTTC.

The rearrangement uses TRBV5-1 and TRBJ2-7; D perhaps matches TRBD1 (6 bases). The CDR3 is 13 amino acids. Germline V CDR1 and CDR2: SGHRS, YFSETQ. Trimming took 2 bases from V and 4 from J, leaving 10 bases between them. The CDR3: CASSLDTGYEQYF. CDR3 DNA: TGCGCCAGCAGCTTAGACACAGGGTACGAGCAGTACTTC. The entire variable domain, with the rest obtained from reference TRBV5-1 and TRBJ2-7, is as follows: KAGVTQTPRYLIKTRGQQVTLSCSPISGHRSVSWYQQTPGQGLQFLFEYFSETQRNKGNFPGRFSGRQFSNSRSEMNVSTLELGDSALYLCASSLDTGYEQYFGPGTRLTVT.